A selection of T cell receptor beta chains follows, all from one sample in a study of blood T cell repertoires in COVID-19. Produced via immunoSEQ multiplex PCR; TCRdb's table is partial and in-frame only. The sample consists of approximately 27,000 clones, just under 95% of them appearing once. Sequenced input: peripheral blood. The receptors were sampled from a human donor with active COVID-19. The donor label of this sample is uncertain. Each CDR3 is given with its conserved first and last residue. A D gene is named only where the DNA matches it firmly.

j_call v_call d_call cdr3_length cdr3_aa
TRBJ2-2 TRBV19 . 15 CASSQTAEYTGELFF
TRBJ1-4 TRBV18 . 16 CASSPPSGPREVKLFF
TRBJ1-5 TRBV6-1 TRBD1 16 CASSVGQEGRNQPQHF
TRBJ2-7 TRBV29-1 TRBD2 15 CSVEDPWGRVDEQYF
TRBJ2-7 TRBV18 . 14 CASSPPDRSYEQYF
TRBJ2-1 TRBV12-3/TRBV12-4 . 13 CASSLQGYNEQFF
TRBJ1-3 TRBV18 . 14 CASSPTKAGNTIYF
TRBJ2-5 TRBV5-4 . 13 CASSLQGQETQYF
TRBJ2-1 TRBV29-1 TRBD2 17 CSVGVPLPGREGGEQFF
TRBJ2-7 TRBV28 . 14 CASSYDSPVREQYF
TRBJ1-5 TRBV19 TRBD1 15 CASSRQGAYGQPQHF
TRBJ2-4 TRBV29-1 . 10 CSVTNRVQYF
TRBJ1-1 TRBV10-1 . 14 CARRRRLGYTEAFF
TRBJ2-7 TRBV5-8 . 13 CASSLSGMGEQYF
TRBJ2-7 TRBV20-1 . 11 CSARATYEQYF
TRBJ2-2 TRBV5-1 . 15 CASRGSGVNTGELFF
TRBJ2-3 TRBV25-1 TRBD2 15 CASRDSGGAGDTQYF
TRBJ2-7 TRBV30 . 14 CAWSAPETGTEQYF
TRBJ1-5 TRBV24-1 TRBD1 19 CATSDLRTRGRVGNQPQHF
TRBJ2-5 TRBV19 . 14 CASSQIDSVETQYF
TRBJ2-2 TRBV18 TRBD2 17 CASSLRGASGTTGELFF
TRBJ1-4 TRBV3-1/TRBV3-2 . 15 CASSSPDSNNEKLFF
TRBJ2-7 TRBV5-4 TRBD2 15 CASSLVSSGKYEQYF
TRBJ2-5 TRBV6-2/TRBV6-3 . 19 CASSYTPGQNRGSGETQYF
TRBJ2-2 TRBV12-5 TRBD1 15 CASGLGQGGAGELFF
TRBJ1-6 TRBV6-5 . 13 CASTWGDNSPLHF
TRBJ2-1 TRBV10-2 . 13 CASRRTGYNEQFF
TRBJ2-5 TRBV5-1 TRBD1 15 CASSHGTGGQETQYF
TRBJ2-7 TRBV6-2/TRBV6-3 . 16 CASSYLQGTEPYEQYF
TRBJ2-2 TRBV5-1 TRBD2 14 CASRVAGETGELFF
TRBJ2-1 TRBV7-9 . 16 CASSSDRPSSYNEQFF
TRBJ1-2 TRBV3-1/TRBV3-2 . 15 CASSQGLQTNYGYTF
TRBJ2-3 TRBV7-9 TRBD2 16 CASSYGLAGETDTQYF
TRBJ2-5 TRBV11-2 . 15 CASSKTISVRETQYF
TRBJ1-1 TRBV6-5 . 15 CASSYRTTGNTEAFF
TRBJ1-3 TRBV28 TRBD1 18 CASSFADRDRVTGNTIYF
TRBJ2-3 TRBV5-1 TRBD2 15 CASRQGTSGADTQYF
TRBJ2-5 TRBV6-5 TRBD2 15 CASSRGSPGGETQYF
TRBJ2-3 TRBV19 TRBD2 14 CASSPGLVLDTQYF
TRBJ2-3 TRBV5-1 . 13 CASRKTSTDTQYF
TRBJ2-3 TRBV13 . 14 CASSISGLSDTQYF
TRBJ1-1 TRBV12-3/TRBV12-4 . 13 CASSLIQNTEAFF
TRBJ2-3 TRBV7-2 TRBD2 19 CASSLVPLAGGPNTDTQYF
TRBJ2-1 TRBV6-1 . 16 CASSEFAADSYNEQFF
TRBJ2-2 TRBV28 TRBD2 14 CASRRGGNTGELFF
TRBJ2-1 TRBV2 TRBD1 11 CASSEGQGQFF
TRBJ2-5 TRBV11-2 TRBD1 15 CASSQTGGYQETQYF